A single sample gave rise to the 29 T cell receptor beta chains below, sequenced in a study of post-analysis software for immune sequencing data. Study results and limitations: About five TRBV segments, including TRBV5-6, TRBV5-1 and TRBV20-1, were more frequent in patients than controls.

Each TCR beta cDNA library carried unique molecular identifiers. TCRdb redid the calling of the PCR reads with MiXCR, one entry per CDR3 protein. Among 650,000 to 850,000 distinct CDR3 sequences, about 50% were seen once, and the ten largest hold roughly 4.4%. The antigens these receptors bind are not known. Sample: blood. These receptor sequences come from a girl aged 10 to 17 with multiple sclerosis.

The chain links TRBV7-3 to TRBJ2-2; 11 bases are a match to TRBD2. The germline V gene has CDR1 SGHTA and CDR2 FQGTGA. V lost 5 bases to trimming and J lost 5 bases; unmatched junction nucleotides: 19. This CDR3 region has 20 residues. The CDR3 bases are TGTGCCAGCAGCCTACTAGGTCGGCTAGCGGGAGGAAAAAAGACCGGGGAGCTGTTTTTT. Translated: CASSLLGRLAGGKKTGELFF.

The J gene is TRBJ1-2, the V gene TRBV29-1; no firm D call. The CDR3 spans 12 residues. Per the germline V gene, CDR1 is SQVTM and CDR2 is ANQGSEA. V lost 6 bases, J lost 6 bases, and 14 bases lay in between. Here the CDR3 DNA reads TGCAGCGTGGTTATGGGAAGTCATGGCTACACCTTC. It encodes CSVVMGSHGYTF.

The gene calls are TRBV7-9 and TRBJ2-5, with 8 bases that match TRBD2. The CDR3 has 16 residues. V shed 3 bases and J 6 bases; nucleotides not matched to a gene: 12. Germline lookup yields CDR1 SEHNR and CDR2 FQNEAQ (reference sequence). DNA for the CDR3: TGTGCCAGCAGCTTGTTTCGGTCGGGAGGGCCGAAGACCCAGTACTTC. As protein: CASSLFRSGGPKTQYF. Combining the CDR3 with reference TRBV7-9 and TRBJ2-5 gives the whole variable domain DTGVSQNPRHKITKRGQNVTFRCDPISEHNRLYWYRQTLGQGPEFLTYFQNEAQLEKSRLLSDRFSAERPKGSFSTLEIQRTEQGDSAMYLCASSLFRSGGPKTQYFGPGTRLLVL.

This clonotype came up once. The rearrangement joins TRBV7-3 to TRBJ1-5; no firm D call. The V end lost 4 bases, the J end lost 6 bases, and 31 bases lay between the germline ends. CDR1 SGHTA and CDR2 FQGTGA come from the germline V gene. The CDR3 length is 20 residues. CDR3 protein: CASSSLCGKIPTSRRQPQHF. The CDR3 DNA reads TGTGCCAGCAGCTCTCTGTGCGGGAAAATTCCCACTTCACGGCGTCAGCCCCAGCATTTT. Looking up the rest from reference TRBV7-3 and TRBJ1-5 gives the full variable domain: GAGVSQTPSNKVTEKGKYVELRCDPISGHTALYWYRQSLGQGPEFLIYFQGTGAADDSGLPNDRFFAVRPEGSVSTLKIQRTERGDSAVYLCASSSLCGKIPTSRRQPQHFGDGTRLSIL.

The rearrangement joins TRBV27 to TRBJ1-2; D call uncertain. With 8 bases removed from V and 2 bases from J, the gap between germline ends came to 18 bases. The CDR3 extends over 15 amino acids. Germline CDR1 MNHEY, CDR2 SMNVEV (reference sequence). The CDR3 loop reads CASQESRMTNYGYTF. The CDR3 region has the DNA TGTGCCAGCCAAGAGTCAAGGATGACGAACTATGGCTACACCTTC.

The chain carries TRBV13 and TRBJ2-4, with D possibly called TRBD1 or TRBD2 (5 bases each). In germline, CDR1 is PRHDT, CDR2 FYEKMQ (reference sequence). The CDR3 has 16 residues. V was shortened by 1 base and J by 1 base, with 11 bases between the two germline ends. CDR3 loop: CASSLALGEAKNIQYF. Written as DNA, the CDR3 is TGTGCCAGCAGCTTAGCCCTGGGGGAGGCCAAAAACATTCAGTACTTC.

V gene TRBV29-1 combines with J gene TRBJ2-3, with a possible D match to TRBD1 (6 bases). Looked up from germline, CDR1 is SQVTM and CDR2 is ANQGSEA. V lost 6 bases and J 2 bases, leaving 18 bases between the germline ends. The CDR3 spans 15 residues. The CDR3 DNA is TGCAGCGTCGAAAAACAGGGTGACCACACAGATACGCAGTATTTT. It encodes CSVEKQGDHTDTQYF.

The V gene is TRBV5-1, the J gene TRBJ2-7, with 9 bases aligning to TRBD1. Germline V gene data show CDR1 as SGHRS and CDR2 as YFSETQ. Unmatched junction bases numbered 6, after V lost 0 bases and J lost 8 bases. The CDR3 length is 14 residues. CDR3 protein: CASSLDRGQYKQYF. The CDR3 nucleotides read TGCGCCAGCAGCTTGGACAGGGGGCAATACAAGCAGTACTTC.

The rearrangement links TRBV20-1 to TRBJ2-7, with 9 positions matching TRBD2. The V and J ends lost 0 bases and 5 bases, in that order; junction bases with no gene match: 5. This CDR3 contains 14 residues. Germline V gene lookup returns CDR1 DFQATT and CDR2 SNEGSKA (reference sequence). Here the CDR3 reads CSARDWREGHEQYF. The CDR3 nucleotides read TGCAGTGCTAGAGATTGGCGGGAGGGCCACGAGCAGTACTTC.

The chain is built from TRBV5-5 and TRBJ2-7; 7 bases are a match to TRBD1. The V segment lost 0 bases and the J segment 2 bases; nucleotides outside the gene matches: 5. CDR3 length equals 15 residues. Germline CDR1 and CDR2: SGHKS and YYEKEE (reference sequence). The CDR3 nucleotides are TGTGCCAGCAGCTTGGTATCGGGACAGACCTACGAGCAGTACTTC. Translation: CASSLVSGQTYEQYF. The whole variable domain, remainder taken from reference TRBV5-5 and TRBJ2-7, is DAGVTQSPTHLIKTRGQQVTLRCSPISGHKSVSWYQQVLGQGPQFIFQYYEKEERGRGNFPDRFSARQFPNYSSELNVNALLLGDSALYLCASSLVSGQTYEQYFGPGTRLTVT.

The genes are TRBV29-1 and TRBJ2-3; TRBD1 matches at 10 bases. Looked up from germline, CDR1 is SQVTM and CDR2 is ANQGSEA. CDR3 length: 15 amino acids. V was pared by 6 bases and J by 5 bases, with 11 bases of the junction left unmatched. The CDR3 protein is CSVSPGTGAEDTQYF. The CDR3 DNA reads as TGCAGCGTCTCCCCCGGGACAGGGGCGGAAGATACGCAGTATTTT.

The CDR3 is CASSLIDTSYEQYF. The CDR3 coding sequence is TGTGCCAGCAGCTTAATCGACACGAGCTACGAGCAGTACTTC. This chain joins TRBV7-9 and TRBJ2-7; D is unresolved. V lost 2 bases and J 3 bases, leaving 11 bases between the germline ends. CDR3 length: 14 residues. Germline-derived CDR1 and CDR2 are SEHNR and FQNEAQ (reference sequence).

The chain uses TRBV20-1 and TRBJ2-7; possibly TRBD2 for D (7 bases). The germline V gene has CDR1 DFQATT and CDR2 SNEGSKA (reference sequence). The CDR3 covers 20 residues. With 6 bases removed from V and 3 bases from J, the gap between germline ends came to 36 bases. The CDR3 coding sequence is TGCAGTGCCAGAAGGGGGGGGACTTCTGTAAGCCAGCCCCTGCACTACGAGCAGTACTTC. This encodes CSARRGGTSVSQPLHYEQYF.

The V and J genes are TRBV11-1 and TRBJ2-7, with D perhaps TRBD2 (6 bases). Matching the DNA end better, TRBJ2-5 makes the J call doubtful. The CDR3 loop spans 15 amino acids. The germline V gene has CDR1 SGHAT and CDR2 FQDESV (reference sequence). CDR3: CASSLVGGAAETQYF. In nucleotides, the CDR3 is TGTGCCAGCAGCTTAGTAGGCGGGGCCGCCGAGACCCAGTACTTC.

The V call is TRBV7-9, the J call TRBJ1-2; D is undetermined. V was cut by 2 bases and J by 6 bases, with 13 bases left in between. CDR1 is SEHNR and CDR2 is FQNEAQ in the germline V gene (reference sequence). The CDR3 extends over 14 amino acids. CDR3 DNA: TGTGCCAGCAGCTTACGACCGCAGGATAATGGCTACACCTTC. Its protein product is CASSLRPQDNGYTF.

J is TRBJ2-7 and V is TRBV14, with 7 bases that match TRBD1. The CDR3 length is 16 residues. With 4 bases clipped from V and 6 bases from J, the junction kept 15 bases outside the gene matches. CDR1 SGHDN and CDR2 FVKESK come from the germline V gene. CDR3 sequence reads: CASSLKTGTVGVEQYF. In DNA, the CDR3 is TGTGCCAGCAGCCTGAAAACCGGGACAGTCGGGGTCGAGCAGTACTTC.

This chain uses TRBV15 with TRBJ2-1; 9 nucleotides align to TRBD2. The germline gives CDR1 LNHNV, CDR2 YYDKDF (reference sequence). The V gene end was trimmed by 8 bases and the J gene end by 8 bases; junction bases not matched to a gene: 7. This CDR3 is built from 13 residues. CDR3 loop: CATGVSGRDEQFF. CDR3 DNA sequence: TGTGCCACCGGGGTTAGCGGGAGAGATGAGCAGTTCTTC.

This clonotype was counted a few times. The genes are TRBV6-5 and TRBJ2-1; TRBD2 is a possible D gene (6 bases). CDR3 size: 15 residues. Germline V lookup: CDR1 MNHEY, CDR2 SVGAGI. V was cut by 5 bases and J by 0 bases, with 11 bases left in between. For the CDR3, the DNA is TGTGCCAGCAGTCTACTAGCTAACTCCTACAATGAGCAGTTCTTC. Its protein is CASSLLANSYNEQFF.

This clonotype has a single count. The genes are TRBV6-5 and TRBJ2-7; 7 bases are shared with TRBD1. Germline CDR1 and CDR2: MNHEY and SVGAGI. The J segment lost 4 bases and the V segment lost 2 bases, leaving 5 bases of the junction unmatched. The CDR3 covers 14 residues. For the CDR3, the DNA is TGTGCCAGCAGTTACACTCCGGGACAGTACGAGCAGTACTTC. It translates to CASSYTPGQYEQYF.

As regards this clonotype: The junction shows a germline mismatch at one end, possibly a read error. V gene TRBV4-1 combines with J gene TRBJ2-7; 8 positions match TRBD2. Germline V lookup: CDR1 MGHRA, CDR2 YSYEKL. There are 15 residues in the CDR3. The CDR3 DNA reads TGCGCCAGCAGACAAGGCCCGGGAGGGGGTTACGAGCAGTACTTC. Protein: CASRQGPGGGYEQYF.

The V and J genes are TRBV4-1 and TRBJ2-5; 7 bases are shared with TRBD1. V lost 1 base and J lost 4; bases outside the gene matches: 6. This CDR3 is built from 15 residues. CDR1 is MGHRA, CDR2 YSYEKL, per germline. The CDR3 bases are TGCGCCAGCAGCCAAGGACAGGGTAGGGGAGAGACCCAGTACTTC. Its protein is CASSQGQGRGETQYF.

The V gene is TRBV5-1, the J gene TRBJ1-2; a possible D gene is TRBD1 (6 bases). CDR1 and CDR2 (germline): SGHRS, YFSETQ. V lost 3 bases, J lost 11 bases, and 14 bases lay in between. This CDR3 is built from 12 residues. This chain's CDR3 is CASSWGGREYTF. DNA for the CDR3: TGCGCCAGCAGCTGGGGGGGCCGCGAGTACACCTTC.

This clonotype was detected only a few times. The V gene is TRBV7-2, the J gene TRBJ1-4; TRBD1 matches at 7 bases. The trim removed 2 bases at V and 4 bases at J, leaving 4 bases unmatched. The length of the CDR3 is 15 residues. CDR1 is SGHTA, CDR2 FQGNSA, per germline. The CDR3 is CASSLQTGRNEKLFF. CDR3 sequence (DNA): TGTGCCAGCAGCTTACAGACAGGGCGTAATGAAAAACTGTTTTTT.

In this sample, this clonotype turned up a few times. The V and J genes are TRBV10-3 and TRBJ1-2, with 7 bases aligning to TRBD1. Looked up from germline, CDR1 is ENHRY and CDR2 is SYGVKD. J was trimmed by 8 bases and V by 6 bases; bases with no gene match: 12. The CDR3 covers 14 residues. CDR3 protein: CAIRPRTGIDGYTF. The DNA of the CDR3 is TGTGCCATCAGGCCCCGGACAGGAATTGACGGCTACACCTTC.

The V and J genes are TRBV25-1 and TRBJ2-7, with a possible D match to TRBD2 (5 bases). CDR1 and CDR2 (germline): MGHDK, SYGVNS. Trimming pared 4 bases from V and 7 bases from J, leaving 14 bases between. The CDR3 sequence is 13 residues long. The CDR3 DNA sequence: TGTGCCAGCAGTGTAACACGCCGAGGGGAGCAGTACTTC. Amino acid sequence: CASSVTRRGEQYF.

The V and J genes are TRBV5-1 and TRBJ2-5; TRBD2 agrees at 9 bases. The CDR3 is 14 residues long. The germline gives CDR1 SGHRS, CDR2 YFSETQ. V shed 4 bases and J 5 bases; nucleotides not matched to a gene: 6. For the CDR3, the DNA is TGCGCCAGCAGCCCCGGCGGACTAGCGGAGACCCAGTACTTC. It specifies CASSPGGLAETQYF.

This clonotype was counted ten times or more. The V gene is TRBV15, the J gene TRBJ2-7; 10 bases map to TRBD2. Trimming cost V 4 bases and J 1 base; bases outside gene matches: 4. CDR1 and CDR2 (germline): LNHNV, YYDKDF (reference sequence). The CDR3 runs to 15 residues. CDR3 in amino acids: CATSIRTSGSYEQYF. The CDR3, as DNA: TGTGCCACCAGCATAAGGACTAGCGGTTCCTACGAGCAGTACTTC. Complete variable domain (other parts from reference TRBV15 and TRBJ2-7): DAMVIQNPRYQVTQFGKPVTLSCSQTLNHNVMYWYQQKSSQAPKLLFHYYDKDFNNEADTPDNFQSRRPNTSFCFLDIRSPGLGDTAMYLCATSIRTSGSYEQYFGPGTRLTVT.

The V and J genes are TRBV6-2 or TRBV6-3 and TRBJ1-2; TRBD1 is a possible D gene (5 bases). CDR3 length: 15 residues. Germline V gene data show CDR1 as MNHEY and CDR2 as SVGEGT. V lost 6 bases and J lost 5, with 19 bases in between. CDR3 bases: TGTGCCAGCAGCCCAGGAAACTGGGGCGGATATGGCTACACCTTC. It yields the protein CASSPGNWGGYGYTF.

The chain is built from TRBV29-1 and TRBJ2-5; a possible D gene is TRBD1 (5 bases). This CDR3 has 14 amino acids. CDR1 and CDR2 from the germline V gene are SQVTM and ANQGSEA. The ends were cut back, 2 bases at V and 1 base at J, with 11 bases in the middle. The CDR3 protein is CSVEPDSFQETQYF. In DNA, the CDR3 is TGCAGCGTTGAACCCGACAGTTTCCAAGAGACCCAGTACTTC.